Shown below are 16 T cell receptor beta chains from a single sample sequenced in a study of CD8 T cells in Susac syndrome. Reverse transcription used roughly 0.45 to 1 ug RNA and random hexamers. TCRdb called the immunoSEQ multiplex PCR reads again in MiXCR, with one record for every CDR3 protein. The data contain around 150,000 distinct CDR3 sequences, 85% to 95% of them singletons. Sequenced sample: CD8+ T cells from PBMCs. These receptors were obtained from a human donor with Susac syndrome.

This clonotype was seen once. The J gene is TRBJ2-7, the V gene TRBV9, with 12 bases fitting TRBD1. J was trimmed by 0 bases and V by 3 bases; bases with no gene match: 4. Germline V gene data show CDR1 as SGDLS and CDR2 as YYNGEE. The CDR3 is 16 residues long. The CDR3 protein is CASSGWGQGASYEQYF. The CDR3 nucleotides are TGTGCCAGCAGCGGATGGGGACAGGGGGCCTCCTACGAGCAGTACTTC.

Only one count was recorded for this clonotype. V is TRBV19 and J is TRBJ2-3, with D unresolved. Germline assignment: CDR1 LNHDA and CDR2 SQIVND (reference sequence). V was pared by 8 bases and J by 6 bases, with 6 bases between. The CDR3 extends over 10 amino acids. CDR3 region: CASLGDTQYF. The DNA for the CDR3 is TGTGCCAGTTTGGGGGATACGCAGTATTTT.

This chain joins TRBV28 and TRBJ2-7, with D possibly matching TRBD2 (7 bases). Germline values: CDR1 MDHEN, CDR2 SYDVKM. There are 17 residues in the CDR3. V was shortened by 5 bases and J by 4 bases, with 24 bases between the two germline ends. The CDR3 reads CASSPLRYRGAVYEQYF. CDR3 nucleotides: TGTGCCAGCAGTCCCCTTAGGTACCGGGGGGCAGTTTACGAGCAGTACTTC.

CDR3 coding DNA: TGTGCCAGCAGCTCGGACAGTTGGGAGCAGTACTTC. Amino acid sequence: CASSSDSWEQYF. The rearrangement links TRBV27 to TRBJ2-7, with D possibly TRBD1 on 6 matching bases. The ends were cut back, 6 bases at V and 7 bases at J, with 13 bases in the middle. In germline, CDR1 is MNHEY, CDR2 SMNVEV (reference sequence). CDR3 length: 12 amino acids.

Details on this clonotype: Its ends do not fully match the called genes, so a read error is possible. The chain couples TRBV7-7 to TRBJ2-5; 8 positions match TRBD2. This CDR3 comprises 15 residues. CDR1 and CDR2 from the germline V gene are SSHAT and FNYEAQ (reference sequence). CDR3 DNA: TGTGCTAGCAGCTCAAGACTAGCGCCACAAGAGACCCAGTACTTC. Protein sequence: CASSSRLAPQETQYF. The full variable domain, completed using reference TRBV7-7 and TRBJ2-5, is GAGVSQSPRYKVTKRGQDVTLRCDPISSHATLYWYQQALGQGPEFLTYFNYEAQPDKSGLPSDRFSAERPEGSISTLTIQRTEQRDSAMYRCASSSRLAPQETQYFGPGTRLLVL.

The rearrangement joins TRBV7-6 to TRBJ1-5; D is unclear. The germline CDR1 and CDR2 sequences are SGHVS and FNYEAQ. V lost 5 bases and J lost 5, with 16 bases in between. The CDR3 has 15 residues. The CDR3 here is CASSPLLARDQPQHF. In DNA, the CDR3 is TGTGCCAGCAGCCCCCTGCTCGCTAGGGATCAGCCCCAGCATTTT. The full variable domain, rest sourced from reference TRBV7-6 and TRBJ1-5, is GAGVSQSPRYKVTKRGQDVALRCDPISGHVSLYWYRQALGQGPEFLTYFNYEAQQDKSGLPNDRFSAERPEGSISTLTIQRTEQRDSAMYRCASSPLLARDQPQHFGDGTRLSIL.

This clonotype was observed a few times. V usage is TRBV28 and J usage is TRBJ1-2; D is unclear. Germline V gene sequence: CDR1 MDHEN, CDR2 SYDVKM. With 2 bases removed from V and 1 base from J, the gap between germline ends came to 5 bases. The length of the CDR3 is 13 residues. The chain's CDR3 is CASSLTVNYGYTF. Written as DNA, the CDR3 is TGTGCCAGCAGTTTAACGGTTAACTATGGCTACACCTTC.

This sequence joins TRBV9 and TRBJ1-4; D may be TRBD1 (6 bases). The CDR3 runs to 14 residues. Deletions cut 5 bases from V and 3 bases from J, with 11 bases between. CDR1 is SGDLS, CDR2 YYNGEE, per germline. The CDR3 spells CASSSGAANEKLFF. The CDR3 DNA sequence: TGTGCCAGCAGTTCAGGGGCGGCTAATGAAAAACTGTTTTTT.

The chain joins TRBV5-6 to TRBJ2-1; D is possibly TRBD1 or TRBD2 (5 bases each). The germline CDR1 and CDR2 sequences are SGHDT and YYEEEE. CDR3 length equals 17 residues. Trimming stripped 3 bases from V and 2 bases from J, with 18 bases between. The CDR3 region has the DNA TGTGCCAGCAGCTCAGTGAGGGACCCTACTCCCTACAATGAGCAGTTCTTC. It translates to CASSSVRDPTPYNEQFF.

The CDR3, as DNA: TGTGCCAGCAGCTTAGGTGAGAAGCAGTACTTC. Encoded protein: CASSLGEKQYF. The chain combines TRBV11-2 with TRBJ2-7; D remains unclear. Germline CDR1 reads SGHAT; CDR2 reads FQNNGV. CDR3 size: 11 residues. The V gene lost 1 base and the J gene lost 8 bases, with 6 bases spanning the gap. Combining the CDR3 with reference TRBV11-2 and TRBJ2-7 gives the whole variable domain EAGVAQSPRYKIIEKRQSVAFWCNPISGHATLYWYQQILGQGPKLLIQFQNNGVVDDSQLPKDRFSAERLKGVDSTLKIQPAKLEDSAVYLCASSLGEKQYFGPGTRLTVT.

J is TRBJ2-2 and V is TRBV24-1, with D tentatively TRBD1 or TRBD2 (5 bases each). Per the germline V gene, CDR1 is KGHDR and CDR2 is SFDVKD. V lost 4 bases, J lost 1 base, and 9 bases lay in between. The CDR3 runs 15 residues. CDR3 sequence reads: CATSDQGRNTGELFF. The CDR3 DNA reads TGTGCCACCAGTGACCAGGGACGGAACACCGGGGAGCTGTTTTTT.

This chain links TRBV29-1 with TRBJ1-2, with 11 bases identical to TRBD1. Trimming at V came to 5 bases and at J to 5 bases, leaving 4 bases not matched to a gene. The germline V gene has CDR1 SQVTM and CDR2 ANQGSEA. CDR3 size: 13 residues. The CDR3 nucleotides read TGCAGCGTTCGGGACAGGGGGGAATATGGCTACACCTTC. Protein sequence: CSVRDRGEYGYTF. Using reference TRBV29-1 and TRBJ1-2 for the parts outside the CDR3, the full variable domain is SAVISQKPSRDICQRGTSLTIQCQVDSQVTMMFWYRQQPGQSLTLIATANQGSEATYESGFVIDKFPISRPNLTFSTLTVSNMSPEDSSIYLCSVRDRGEYGYTFGSGTRLTVV.

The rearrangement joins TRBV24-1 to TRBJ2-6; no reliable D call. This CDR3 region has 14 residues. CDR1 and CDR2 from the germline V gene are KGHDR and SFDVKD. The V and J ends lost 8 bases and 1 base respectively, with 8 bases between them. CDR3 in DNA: TGTGCCACCACCCGAGCTTCTGGGGCCAACGTCCTGACTTTC. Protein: CATTRASGANVLTF.

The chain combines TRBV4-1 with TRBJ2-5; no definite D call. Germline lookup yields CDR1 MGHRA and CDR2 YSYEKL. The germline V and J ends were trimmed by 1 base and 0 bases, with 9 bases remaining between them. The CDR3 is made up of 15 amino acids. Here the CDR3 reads CASSQGPGNQETQYF. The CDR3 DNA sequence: TGCGCCAGCAGCCAAGGCCCAGGTAACCAAGAGACCCAGTACTTC.

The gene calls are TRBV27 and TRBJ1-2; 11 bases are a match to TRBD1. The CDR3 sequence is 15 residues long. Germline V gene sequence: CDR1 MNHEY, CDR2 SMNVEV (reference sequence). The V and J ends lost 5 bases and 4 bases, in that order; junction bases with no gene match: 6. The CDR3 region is CASSPGTGGIYGYTF. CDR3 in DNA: TGTGCCAGCAGTCCCGGGACAGGGGGTATCTATGGCTACACCTTC.

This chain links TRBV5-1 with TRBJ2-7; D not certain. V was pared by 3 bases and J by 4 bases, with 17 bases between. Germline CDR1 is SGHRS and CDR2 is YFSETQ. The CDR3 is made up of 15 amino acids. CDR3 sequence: CASSWTADGVYEQYF. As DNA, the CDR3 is TGCGCCAGCAGCTGGACCGCCGACGGAGTATACGAGCAGTACTTC.